Presented here are 29 T cell receptor beta chains from one specimen sequenced in a study of identical twins. TCRdb fed the 5' RACE reads into MiXCR, producing one record per CDR3 protein. The table lists some 500,000 distinct CDR3 sequences, 14% of them singletons. The data also belong to a second study, concerning yellow fever vaccine responses in identical twins.

The sequenced sample was CD4+ T cells sorted from blood. The receptor source for this set is a woman aged 18-29 years in good health.

This clonotype was seen repeatedly, ten times or more. This chain links TRBV6-1 with TRBJ2-1; a weak D match, TRBD2 (6 bases). The CDR3 totals 17 residues. Germline V lookup: CDR1 MNHNS, CDR2 SASEGT. The germline V and J ends were trimmed by 6 bases and 3 bases, with 21 bases remaining between them. In DNA form, the CDR3 reads TGTGCCAGCAGCCGACGTAGGGGTAGCGGAGGCTACAATGAGCAGTTCTTC. Translating it yields CASSRRRGSGGYNEQFF.

The chain employs TRBV6-2 or TRBV6-3 and TRBJ2-2; 11 nucleotides align to TRBD2. V gave up 5 bases and J gave up 5 bases; unmatched junction bases: 13. The germline V gene encodes CDR1 MNHEY and CDR2 SVGEGT. The length of the CDR3 is 18 residues. The CDR3 coding sequence is TGTGCCAGCAGTAACCCGGGACTAGCGGCCGGGAGTACCGGGGAGCTGTTTTTT. Its translation: CASSNPGLAAGSTGELFF.

The chain is built from TRBV20-1 and TRBJ1-1; 7 nucleotides align to TRBD1. The CDR3 spans 14 residues. CDR1 DFQATT and CDR2 SNEGSKA come from the germline V gene (reference sequence). The V gene end was trimmed by 6 bases and the J gene end by 6 bases; junction bases not matched to a gene: 13. CDR3 DNA: TGCAGTGCGAGACAGGGAGCGGTCACTGCTGAAGCTTTCTTT. Amino acid sequence: CSARQGAVTAEAFF.

The chain employs TRBV24-1 and TRBJ2-2, with TRBD2 matching over 7 bases. CDR1 and CDR2 from the germline V gene are KGHDR and SFDVKD. CDR3 length equals 15 residues. V dropped 2 bases and J dropped 4; count of bases not matched to a gene: 3. The CDR3 DNA sequence: TGTGCCACCAGTGATTGGGGGGGAATCACCGGGGAGCTGTTTTTT. It is translated as CATSDWGGITGELFF.

This rearrangement joins TRBV7-3 to TRBJ2-2, with 11 bases identical to TRBD2. V shed 8 bases and J 5 bases; nucleotides not matched to a gene: 4. Germline CDR1 is SGHTA and CDR2 is FQGTGA. The CDR3 runs to 14 residues. CDR3 region: CASRASGGTGELFF. CDR3 in DNA: TGTGCCAGCCGGGCTAGCGGGGGGACCGGGGAGCTGTTTTTT. Supplemented by reference TRBV7-3 and TRBJ2-2, the full variable domain reads GAGVSQTPSNKVTEKGKYVELRCDPISGHTALYWYRQSLGQGPEFLIYFQGTGAADDSGLPNDRFFAVRPEGSVSTLKIQRTERGDSAVYLCASRASGGTGELFFGEGSRLTVL.

The rearrangement links TRBV6-2 or TRBV6-3 to TRBJ2-7, with D unclear. V lost 3 bases, J lost 0 bases, and 6 bases lay in between. The germline V gene encodes CDR1 MNHEY and CDR2 SVGEGT. The CDR3 is 13 amino acids. DNA of the CDR3: TGTGCCAGCAGTTATTGGAACTCCTACGAGCAGTACTTC. It translates to CASSYWNSYEQYF.

V gene TRBV20-1 combines with J gene TRBJ2-1; TRBD2 matches 10 bases. CDR1 DFQATT and CDR2 SNEGSKA come from the germline V gene (reference sequence). V dropped 3 bases and J dropped 1; count of bases not matched to a gene: 9. CDR3 length equals 17 residues. The CDR3 DNA is TGCAGTGCTAGTTCGCTAGCGGGAGAGGCGTCCTACAATGAGCAGTTCTTC. Its translation: CSASSLAGEASYNEQFF.

V is TRBV24-1 and J is TRBJ2-1; maybe TRBD2 (7 bases). The CDR3 spans 15 residues. The germline CDR1 and CDR2 sequences are KGHDR and SFDVKD. Trimming took 9 bases from V and 4 from J, leaving 18 bases between them. The CDR3 DNA follows: TGTGCCACCGACGGGGGGCGTCCCGCGTACAATGAGCAGTTCTTC. Protein sequence: CATDGGRPAYNEQFF.

This clonotype was observed a handful of times. The CDR3 DNA reads as TGTGCCAGCAGCTTAACCCCAGGGGGTAACACCGGGGAGCTGTTTTTT. Translating it yields CASSLTPGGNTGELFF. The chain joins TRBV7-3 to TRBJ2-2, with 7 nucleotides matching TRBD1. Germline CDR1 reads SGHTA; CDR2 reads FQGTGA. V was pared by 0 bases and J by 2 bases, with 3 bases of the junction left unmatched. This CDR3 is built from 16 residues.

The chain employs TRBV18 and TRBJ2-7; D might be TRBD2 (6 bases). V gave up 3 bases and J gave up 7 bases, with 19 bases separating them. CDR3 length: 15 residues. Germline values: CDR1 KGHSH, CDR2 LQKENI. The CDR3 loop is CASSPKHGAAGEQYF. DNA of the CDR3: TGTGCCAGCTCACCCAAGCACGGGGCCGCGGGGGAGCAGTACTTC.

This chain uses TRBV30 with TRBJ2-1; D is ambiguous. Germline V gene lookup returns CDR1 GTSNPN and CDR2 SVGIG (reference sequence). The V gene lost 1 base and the J gene lost 8 bases, with 12 bases spanning the gap. The CDR3 runs 13 residues. In DNA, the CDR3 is TGTGCCTGGAGTGCCGGGCCTCGGGATGAGCAGTTCTTC. Protein product: CAWSAGPRDEQFF.

This clonotype was detected a few times. V and J are TRBV12-3 or TRBV12-4 and TRBJ1-2, with D perhaps TRBD1 (5 bases). This CDR3 is built from 15 residues. V was clipped by 6 bases and J by 4 bases, with 18 bases between them. CDR3 protein: CASRKGGGGGYGYTF. Here the CDR3 DNA reads TGTGCCAGCAGAAAAGGCGGGGGAGGAGGCTATGGCTACACCTTC.

The V call is TRBV20-1, the J call TRBJ2-1; 11 bases fit TRBD2. Germline V gene data show CDR1 as DFQATT and CDR2 as SNEGSKA (reference sequence). The V segment lost 5 bases and the J segment 13 bases; nucleotides outside the gene matches: 10. The CDR3 length is 13 residues. This chain's CDR3 is CSAGQLAGVTQFF. The CDR3 bases are TGCAGTGCTGGACAACTAGCGGGGGTGACACAGTTCTTC.

The V and J genes are TRBV20-1 and TRBJ2-1; no definite D call. CDR1 and CDR2 from the germline V gene are DFQATT and SNEGSKA (reference sequence). CDR3 length equals 11 residues. Trimming took off 5 bases at V and 7 bases at J, with 9 bases between the two ends. CDR3 sequence: CSAQPVNEQFF. Written as DNA, the CDR3 is TGCAGTGCTCAACCCGTTAATGAGCAGTTCTTC.

There are a few counts of this clonotype. In DNA form, the CDR3 reads TGTGCCAGCAGCTTAGGAGGGAAGCCCTACGAGCAGTACTTC. Translating gives CASSLGGKPYEQYF. This chain connects TRBV7-8 to TRBJ2-7; D might be TRBD2 (5 bases). The CDR3 runs to 14 residues. The ends were cut back, 1 base at V and 2 bases at J, with 9 bases in the middle. Germline assignment: CDR1 SGHVS and CDR2 FQNEAQ.

Only a few counts were recorded for this clonotype. J is TRBJ2-2 and V is TRBV4-2; 11 bases line up with TRBD2. The CDR3 length is 16 residues. Germline CDR1 LGHNA, CDR2 YNFKEQ. V was clipped by 5 bases and J by 4 bases; unmatched bases: 6. CDR3 bases: TGTGCCAGCAGCAATAGCGGGGGGGCCTCCACCGGGGAGCTGTTTTTT. It yields the protein CASSNSGGASTGELFF.

V gene TRBV20-1 combines with J gene TRBJ2-1; 9 positions match TRBD2. Germline V gene sequence: CDR1 DFQATT, CDR2 SNEGSKA (reference sequence). The CDR3 spans 13 residues. Written as DNA, the CDR3 is TGCGGCGGAACTAGCGGGCCCCACAATGAGCAGTTCTTC. Its protein is CGGTSGPHNEQFF.

This clonotype turned up a few times. The V gene is TRBV20-1, the J gene TRBJ2-7; 10 nucleotides line up with TRBD2. Germline V gene sequence: CDR1 DFQATT, CDR2 SNEGSKA (reference sequence). The ends lost 4 bases at V and 4 bases at J; junction bases unmatched: 7. The CDR3 runs to 14 residues. The CDR3 region is CSAISPSGRYEQYF. The CDR3 bases are TGCAGTGCTATTAGTCCTAGCGGGAGATACGAGCAGTACTTC.

This clonotype was counted between two and nine times. The J gene is TRBJ1-6, the V gene TRBV20-1; a weak D match, TRBD1 (5 bases). CDR3 length: 14 amino acids. V was clipped by 1 base and J by 7 bases, with 11 bases between them. Germline V gives CDR1 DFQATT, CDR2 SNEGSKA (reference sequence). CDR3 DNA: TGCAGTGCTAGAGTTGGGACCGAGAATTCACCCCTCCACTTT. Protein sequence: CSARVGTENSPLHF.

V and J are TRBV3-1 and TRBJ2-5; D tentatively reads TRBD1 or TRBD2 (5 bases each). CDR3 size: 13 residues. The ends were cut back, 5 bases at V and 2 bases at J, with 9 bases in the middle. Per germline, CDR1 LGHDT and CDR2 YNNKEL (reference sequence). The CDR3 loop is CASSSGAQETQYF. The DNA for the CDR3 is TGTGCCAGCAGCTCCGGGGCTCAAGAGACCCAGTACTTC.

The chain uses TRBV18 and TRBJ2-1; 7 nucleotides align to TRBD1. CDR1 is KGHSH and CDR2 is LQKENI in the germline V gene. V gave up 2 bases and J gave up 12 bases; unmatched junction bases: 4. CDR3 size: 12 residues. This CDR3 reads CASSPEGQLQFF. The CDR3 nucleotides read TGTGCCAGCTCACCAGAGGGACAGTTGCAGTTCTTC. The complete variable domain, with remaining parts taken from reference TRBV18 and TRBJ2-1, reads NAGVMQNPRHLVRRRGQEARLRCSPMKGHSHVYWYRQLPEEGLKFMVYLQKENIIDESGMPKERFSAEFPKEGPSILRIQQVVRGDSAAYFCASSPEGQLQFFGPGTRLTVL.

This clonotype came up many times. The chain employs TRBV20-1 and TRBJ2-1; 9 bases line up with TRBD2. Germline CDR1 DFQATT, CDR2 SNEGSKA (reference sequence). The CDR3 is 12 amino acids. The CDR3 DNA reads as TGCAGCAGGACTAGCGCCTACAATGAGCAGTTCTTC. Translation: CSRTSAYNEQFF.

The rearrangement links TRBV3-1 to TRBJ1-4, with D hard to call. The CDR3 is 15 residues long. CDR1 is LGHDT, CDR2 YNNKEL, per germline (reference sequence). V was shortened by 0 bases and J by 3 bases, with 8 bases between the two germline ends. CDR3 protein: CASSQDVGANEKLFF. The CDR3 DNA sequence: TGTGCCAGCAGCCAAGATGTGGGAGCTAATGAAAAACTGTTTTTT.

This clonotype was seen a handful of times. J is TRBJ2-3 and V is TRBV19; 7 bases are shared with TRBD2. Germline lookup yields CDR1 LNHDA and CDR2 SQIVND (reference sequence). Trimming took 5 bases from V and 2 from J; bases not matched to a gene: 7. This CDR3 is 15 amino acids long. The DNA of the CDR3 is TGTGCCAGTAGTTCAGCGGGGCGGTACACAGATACGCAGTATTTT. It encodes CASSSAGRYTDTQYF. Supplemented by reference TRBV19 and TRBJ2-3, the full variable domain reads DGGITQSPKYLFRKEGQNVTLSCEQNLNHDAMYWYRQDPGQGLRLIYYSQIVNDFQKGDIAEGYSVSREKKESFPLTVTSAQKNPTAFYLCASSSAGRYTDTQYFGPGTRLTVL.

The V and J genes are TRBV5-1 and TRBJ2-5; 7 bases are a match to TRBD1. The CDR3 is made up of 15 amino acids. Trimming cost V 2 bases and J 1 base; bases outside gene matches: 5. The V gene's germline CDR1 is SGHRS and CDR2 YFSETQ. The CDR3 bases are TGCGCCAGCAGCTTCTCAGGGGGATCCCAAGAGACCCAGTACTTC. Translating it yields CASSFSGGSQETQYF.

The V gene is TRBV30, the J gene TRBJ2-1; 10 bases agree with TRBD2. CDR3 length: 15 residues. The germline V gene encodes CDR1 GTSNPN and CDR2 SVGIG (reference sequence). The V segment lost 0 bases and the J segment 10 bases; nucleotides outside the gene matches: 9. CDR3 in DNA: TGTGCCTGGAGTGTATCCAGCGGGAGGGCCCTGGAGCAGTTCTTC. Protein sequence: CAWSVSSGRALEQFF.

This clonotype was picked up a small number of times. The chain combines TRBV10-3 with TRBJ2-7, with D perhaps matching TRBD2 (6 bases). The germline gives CDR1 ENHRY, CDR2 SYGVKD. The CDR3 sequence is 13 residues long. The V end lost 6 bases, the J end lost 3 bases, and 12 bases lay between the germline ends. The CDR3 nucleotides are TGTGCCATCAGGCCCCCGGGGGTCTACGAGCAGTACTTC. It encodes CAIRPPGVYEQYF.

This clonotype was seen many times. The chain has TRBV29-1 and TRBJ2-7, with D possibly called TRBD1 or TRBD2 (5 bases each). This CDR3 comprises 13 residues. The V and J ends lost 4 bases and 2 bases respectively, with 12 bases between them. CDR1 SQVTM and CDR2 ANQGSEA come from the germline V gene. The DNA for the CDR3 is TGCAGCGTTGGAGGGGACGGACCCTACGAGCAGTACTTC. Its protein is CSVGGDGPYEQYF.

This clonotype was seen more than once but under ten times. The chain carries TRBV6-2 or TRBV6-3 and TRBJ2-7; TRBD1 matches 11 bases. CDR1 is MNHEY, CDR2 SVGEGT, per germline. V was clipped by 6 bases and J by 5 bases; unmatched bases: 9. The CDR3 runs 15 residues. As DNA, the CDR3 is TGTGCCAGCAGAAACCGGGACAGGGGGGTCAACGAGCAGTACTTC. Translating gives CASRNRDRGVNEQYF.